Following are 21 T cell receptor beta chains from one sample sequenced in a study of sequential checkpoint blockade in melanoma. Sample treatment: randomized to nivolumab then ipilimumab (arm A) or the reverse (arm B). Libraries were prepared by immunoSEQ multiplex PCR; TCRdb keeps only in-frame clonotypes and omits some of them. The table shows around 22,000 clones, with about two thirds occurring only once. The sequenced sample was CD8+ T cells sorted from blood (inferred from file names), obtained from a patient given nivolumab and ipilimumab in sequence. The origin of the receptors is a human donor with melanoma.

The V call is TRBV5-4, the J call TRBJ1-5, with 7 bases lining up with TRBD1. Germline CDR1 and CDR2: SGHNT and YYREEE (reference sequence). The V gene end was trimmed by 2 bases and the J gene end by 8 bases; junction bases not matched to a gene: 7. The CDR3 is 14 amino acids. CDR3 DNA: TGTGCCAGCAGCTTCGCAGGGGGTGGTAAGCCCCAGCATTTT. This translates into CASSFAGGGKPQHF.

The rearrangement links TRBV27 to TRBJ1-2; D not certain. V lost 9 bases and J 0 bases, leaving 11 bases between the germline ends. Per germline, CDR1 MNHEY and CDR2 SMNVEV (reference sequence). This CDR3 has 13 amino acids. The CDR3, as DNA: TGTGCCAGTACCGTGAGGCCTAACTATGGCTACACCTTC. It translates to CASTVRPNYGYTF.

The sample holds a few counts of this clone. The chain carries TRBV11-2 and TRBJ1-2; 10 bases align to TRBD1. The trim removed 5 bases at V and 10 bases at J, leaving 19 bases unmatched. The CDR3 contains 17 residues. Looked up from germline, CDR1 is SGHAT and CDR2 is FQNNGV. In nucleotides, the CDR3 is TGTGCCAGCAGCCAGTTCGGATCGGGACAGGGGAAAATCGACTACACCTTC. Translation: CASSQFGSGQGKIDYTF.

V gene TRBV9 combines with J gene TRBJ1-1, with 8 bases lining up with TRBD1. CDR1 and CDR2 (germline): SGDLS, YYNGEE. The CDR3 is 16 amino acids. The V segment lost 0 bases and the J segment 0 bases; nucleotides outside the gene matches: 4. CDR3 loop: CASSVAGGPMNTEAFF. The CDR3 nucleotides read TGTGCCAGCAGCGTAGCAGGGGGCCCAATGAACACTGAAGCTTTCTTT. Using reference TRBV9 and TRBJ1-1 for the parts outside the CDR3, the full variable domain is DSGVTQTPKHLITATGQRVTLRCSPRSGDLSVYWYQQSLDQGLQFLIQYYNGEERAKGNILERFSAQQFPDLHSELNLSSLELGDSALYFCASSVAGGPMNTEAFFGQGTRLTVV.

V gene TRBV4-3 combines with J gene TRBJ2-2; D is possibly TRBD2 (6 bases). The V and J ends lost 2 bases and 5 bases respectively, with 12 bases between them. The CDR3 has 15 residues. CDR1 LGHNA and CDR2 YSLEER come from the germline V gene. The DNA for the CDR3 is TGCGCCAGCAGCCAACAGGGAGGTGGAACCGGGGAGCTGTTTTTT. This sequence encodes CASSQQGGGTGELFF.

The chain combines TRBV13 with TRBJ2-1; TRBD2 aligns across 15 bases. The CDR3 loop spans 17 amino acids. Germline CDR1 and CDR2: PRHDT and FYEKMQ (reference sequence). Germline trimming cut 5 bases from V and 8 bases from J; bases unmatched to any gene: 10. The CDR3 spells CASSLGLAGGPEDEQFF. The CDR3 nucleotides are TGTGCCAGCAGCCTGGGACTAGCGGGGGGTCCGGAGGATGAGCAGTTCTTC.

Comments on this clone: A read error is possible here, since a much larger clone lies one base away. Other nucleotide sequences in the sample specify the same CDR3. The V and J genes are TRBV4-1 and TRBJ1-2; the D gene is possibly TRBD1 (6 bases). Trimming cost V 0 bases and J 2 bases, with 13 bases left between them. The CDR3 spans 16 residues. Per the germline V gene, CDR1 is MGHRA and CDR2 is YSYEKL. In nucleotides, the CDR3 is TGCGCCAGCAGCCAAGAAGTCCAAACAGGGAACTATGGCTACACCTTC. It translates to CASSQEVQTGNYGYTF.

The genes are TRBV4-2 and TRBJ1-2, with 7 bases lining up with TRBD1. V was clipped by 3 bases and J by 4 bases; unmatched bases: 8. CDR3 length equals 15 residues. Germline assignment: CDR1 LGHNA and CDR2 YNFKEQ. The CDR3 reads CASSHPTGSSYGYTF. The CDR3 DNA sequence: TGTGCCAGCAGCCATCCGACAGGGAGTAGCTATGGCTACACCTTC.

The chain links TRBV29-1 to TRBJ2-1, with a possible D match to TRBD2 (6 bases). V dropped 1 base and J dropped 3 bases, with 16 bases sitting between them. The germline V gene encodes CDR1 SQVTM and CDR2 ANQGSEA. The CDR3 is 16 amino acids. The CDR3 protein is CSVEGEDLHHYNEQFF. The CDR3 region has the DNA TGCAGCGTTGAAGGGGAGGACTTACACCACTACAATGAGCAGTTCTTC.

V usage is TRBV5-3 and J usage is TRBJ2-7, with TRBD2 matching 7 bases. TRBV5-3 is identified as an open reading frame with a role that is uncertain. CDR3 length: 12 amino acids. The J segment lost 6 bases and the V segment lost 8 bases, leaving 8 bases of the junction unmatched. The CDR3 region is CASSRTGGEQYF. CDR3 bases: TGTGCCAGCAGCCGGACGGGGGGCGAGCAGTACTTC.

This clone was counted between two and nine times. This chain links TRBV13 with TRBJ2-7; 10 bases agree with TRBD1. The V gene's germline CDR1 is PRHDT and CDR2 FYEKMQ (reference sequence). The CDR3 runs 14 residues. V gave up 2 bases and J gave up 5 bases; unmatched junction bases: 3. The CDR3 DNA reads TGTGCCAGCAGCTTACTTGGGACAGGGGACGAGCAGTACGTC. Translation gives CASSLLGTGDEQYV.

CDR3 amino acids: CASSLGTGGVETQYF. In nucleotides, the CDR3 is TGTGCCAGCAGCTTGGGTACAGGGGGCGTAGAGACCCAGTACTTC. The chain employs TRBV5-4 and TRBJ2-5, with 9 bases matching TRBD1. The CDR3 runs 15 residues. Losses at the gene ends were 0 bases for V and 4 bases for J; bases not matched to a gene: 4. Looked up from germline, CDR1 is SGHNT and CDR2 is YYREEE (reference sequence).

The chain has TRBV19 and TRBJ1-2, with TRBD1 as a possible D gene (5 bases). V was trimmed by 4 bases and J by 3 bases, leaving 12 bases between them. The germline CDR1 and CDR2 sequences are LNHDA and SQIVND (reference sequence). This CDR3 comprises 14 residues. CDR3 region: CASSTGGADYGYTF. DNA of the CDR3: TGTGCCAGTAGTACCGGAGGGGCGGACTATGGCTACACCTTC.

This clone is medium-sized by share. The V call is TRBV9, the J call TRBJ1-1, with D possibly TRBD1 on 5 matching bases. The CDR3 has 15 residues. Per germline, CDR1 SGDLS and CDR2 YYNGEE. Trimming shortened V by 0 bases and J by 4 bases, and 13 bases separated the two germline ends. In nucleotides, the CDR3 is TGTGCCAGCAGCGTAGGTCTGGGGCTCAGCACTGAAGCTTTCTTT. Translation: CASSVGLGLSTEAFF.

V is TRBV11-2 and J is TRBJ1-3; a weak D match, TRBD1 (6 bases). The length of the CDR3 is 15 residues. Between the trimmed V and J ends, which lost 2 bases and 3 bases, there was a span of 11 bases. In germline, CDR1 is SGHAT, CDR2 FQNNGV. The CDR3 spells CASSLTGMSGNTIYF. CDR3 in DNA: TGTGCCAGCAGCTTAACAGGGATGAGTGGAAACACCATATATTTT.

This chain links TRBV11-1 with TRBJ1-1; no clear D gene. The CDR3 is 12 residues long. Germline lookup yields CDR1 SGHAT and CDR2 FQDESV (reference sequence). V lost 8 bases to trimming and J lost 0 bases, with 7 bases between them. The CDR3 protein is CASEGLNTEAFF. The CDR3 DNA sequence: TGTGCCAGCGAGGGATTGAACACTGAAGCTTTCTTT.

This clone has only a few counts. Its ends do not fully match the called genes, so a read error is possible. V and J are TRBV6-5 and TRBJ1-1, with D maybe TRBD1 (5 bases). The CDR3 is 14 residues long. Germline CDR1 is MNHEY and CDR2 is SVGAGI. Here the CDR3 DNA reads TGTGCCAGCAGTTGGGGGGGAGGGAACGCTGAAGCTTTCTTT. Encoded protein: CASSWGGGNAEAFF.

This clone was recorded a few times. V is TRBV19 and J is TRBJ1-1; D gene uncertain. This CDR3 region has 12 residues. V shed 5 bases and J shed 8 bases, with 12 bases lying between them. Germline CDR1 reads LNHDA; CDR2 reads SQIVND (reference sequence). CDR3 region: CASSLTGSEAFF. The CDR3 coding sequence is TGTGCCAGTAGTCTCACGGGATCCGAAGCTTTCTTT.

The CDR3 loop is CASSSPIVASGRQETQYF. DNA of the CDR3: TGTGCCAGCAGCTCCCCGATTGTGGCTAGCGGGCGACAAGAGACCCAGTACTTC. This rearrangement joins TRBV7-9 to TRBJ2-5; the match to TRBD2 covers 8 bases. The CDR3 sequence is 18 residues long. The germline V gene has CDR1 SEHNR and CDR2 FQNEAQ (reference sequence). The V and J ends lost 4 bases and 2 bases, in that order; junction bases with no gene match: 15.

This sequence joins TRBV19 and TRBJ1-5; D unresolved. The CDR3 runs 15 residues. V lost 7 bases to trimming and J lost 0 bases, with 13 bases between them. Germline values: CDR1 LNHDA, CDR2 SQIVND (reference sequence). The chain's CDR3 is CASNWALLSNQPQHF. The CDR3 DNA reads as TGTGCCAGTAATTGGGCCCTCCTTAGCAATCAGCCCCAGCATTTT.

This clone came up a few times. V usage is TRBV7-9 and J usage is TRBJ1-2, with TRBD1 identical over 8 bases. The germline CDR1 and CDR2 sequences are SEHNR and FQNEAQ (reference sequence). Germline trimming cut 2 bases from V and 8 bases from J; bases unmatched to any gene: 4. The CDR3 is made up of 13 amino acids. CDR3 bases: TGTGCCAGCAGCTTACCAGGGGGCTGGGGCTACACCTTC. Residues: CASSLPGGWGYTF.